These T cell receptor beta chains were read from a single sample in a study of beta chain features in type 1 diabetes. TCRdb keeps only in-frame clones here, not all; method: immunoSEQ multiplex PCR. The sample records fewer than 900,000 clones, roughly 15% being singletons. Material for sequencing was naive CD4+ T cells from blood. These receptors all come from a woman aged 18-29 years in good health. Each CDR3 is given with its conserved first and last residue. A D gene is named only where the DNA matches it firmly. Only part of the rows carry a size: once, few, many, or a class if the clone is expanded.

d_gene: -; j_gene: TRBJ1-2; abundance: few; v_gene: TRBV29-1; CDR3nt: TGCAGCGCCTTAAATAACTATGGCTACACCTTC; CDR3aa: CSALNNYGYTF
d_gene: -; j_gene: TRBJ2-3; abundance: -; v_gene: TRBV11-2; CDR3nt: TGTGCCAGCAGTTTCCCAGGTTTGGGCACAGATACGCAGTATTTT; CDR3aa: CASSFPGLGTDTQYF
d_gene: -; j_gene: TRBJ2-2; abundance: few; v_gene: TRBV21-1; CDR3nt: TGTGCCAGCAGGCTAGCGGGAGGATGGGGGGAGCTGTTTTTT; CDR3aa: CASRLAGGWGELFF
d_gene: -; j_gene: TRBJ1-5; abundance: -; v_gene: TRBV6-1; CDR3nt: TGTGCCAGCAGTGTCTTAGGGTCCCTGCTACAGCCCCAGCATTTT; CDR3aa: CASSVLGSLLQPQHF
d_gene: -; j_gene: TRBJ2-5; abundance: -; v_gene: TRBV25-1; CDR3nt: TGTGCCAGCAGTGTAAGGGAGACCCAGTACTTC; CDR3aa: CASSVRETQYF
d_gene: -; j_gene: TRBJ1-4; abundance: -; v_gene: TRBV14; CDR3nt: TGTGCCAGCAGCCAAGCCGACTCGAATGAAAAACTGTTTTTT; CDR3aa: CASSQADSNEKLFF
d_gene: -; j_gene: TRBJ2-6; abundance: few; v_gene: TRBV7-2; CDR3nt: TGTGCCAGCAGCTTAGTGGGGTCTGGGGCCAACGTCCTGACTTTC; CDR3aa: CASSLVGSGANVLTF
d_gene: -; j_gene: TRBJ2-7; abundance: -; v_gene: TRBV6-5; CDR3nt: TGTGCCAGCAGTTACTCACAGGGTCAATGGGACGAGCAGTACTTC; CDR3aa: CASSYSQGQWDEQYF
d_gene: -; j_gene: TRBJ2-2; abundance: -; v_gene: TRBV27; CDR3nt: TGTGCCAGCAGTTTGTTGGGAGGTACCGGGGAGCTGTTTTTT; CDR3aa: CASSLLGGTGELFF
d_gene: -; j_gene: TRBJ2-3; abundance: -; v_gene: TRBV5-4; CDR3nt: TGTGCCAGCACCTTGGATTCAGATACGCAGTATTTT; CDR3aa: CASTLDSDTQYF
d_gene: -; j_gene: TRBJ2-1; abundance: few; v_gene: TRBV28; CDR3nt: TGTGCCAGCAGTTTGGGTGGGGAGCGCGGGAAGTTCTTC; CDR3aa: CASSLGGERGKFF
d_gene: -; j_gene: TRBJ1-2; abundance: -; v_gene: TRBV7-9; CDR3nt: TGTGCCAGCACCCCAATCACGACAATTTATGGCTACACCTTC; CDR3aa: CASTPITTIYGYTF
d_gene: TRBD1; j_gene: TRBJ2-7; abundance: -; v_gene: TRBV27; CDR3nt: TGTGCCAGCGCCCTATCGGACCCGGGACAGGGATTATTC; CDR3aa: CASALSDPGQGLF
d_gene: TRBD1; j_gene: TRBJ1-4; abundance: -; v_gene: TRBV6-1; CDR3nt: TGTGCCAGCAGTGGCCACAGGGGCGGCTTGTCTAATGAAAAACTGTTTTTT; CDR3aa: CASSGHRGGLSNEKLFF
d_gene: TRBD2; j_gene: TRBJ2-7; abundance: -; v_gene: TRBV5-4; CDR3nt: TGTGCCAGCAGCCCGGGACTAGAGAACGAGCAGTACTTC; CDR3aa: CASSPGLENEQYF
d_gene: -; j_gene: TRBJ2-4; abundance: -; v_gene: TRBV5-1; CDR3nt: TGCGCCAGCAGCTTCCAGGGTGAAAACATTCAGTACTTC; CDR3aa: CASSFQGENIQYF
d_gene: TRBD1; j_gene: TRBJ2-7; abundance: few; v_gene: TRBV5-1; CDR3nt: TGCGCCAGCAGGCAGGGGGTGAATGACTACGAGCAGTACTTC; CDR3aa: CASRQGVNDYEQYF
d_gene: TRBD2; j_gene: TRBJ2-3; abundance: -; v_gene: TRBV29-1; CDR3nt: TGCAGCTTCTGTAGCGGGAGGACAGATACGCAGTATTTT; CDR3aa: CSFCSGRTDTQYF
d_gene: -; j_gene: TRBJ2-5; abundance: -; v_gene: TRBV6-1; CDR3nt: TGTGCCAGCAGTTTGGACAGTTACCAAGAGACCCAGTACTTC; CDR3aa: CASSLDSYQETQYF
d_gene: -; j_gene: TRBJ2-1; abundance: few; v_gene: TRBV28; CDR3nt: TGTGCCAGCAGTTTAACGTCCCTAGCGCTAAACAATGAGCAGTTCTTC; CDR3aa: CASSLTSLALNNEQFF
d_gene: TRBD1; j_gene: TRBJ2-1; abundance: -; v_gene: TRBV7-3; CDR3nt: TGTGCCAGCAGCAAGGACAGGGGGCCGGGGAAGCAGTTCTTC; CDR3aa: CASSKDRGPGKQFF
d_gene: -; j_gene: TRBJ1-2; abundance: few; v_gene: TRBV7-2; CDR3nt: TGTGCCAGCAGCTTAGATGGCCAGGGGTATGGCTACACCTTC; CDR3aa: CASSLDGQGYGYTF
d_gene: -; j_gene: TRBJ2-3; abundance: few; v_gene: TRBV15; CDR3nt: TGTGCCACCAGCAGAGGACAGCGCACAGATACGCAGTATTTT; CDR3aa: CATSRGQRTDTQYF
d_gene: TRBD1; j_gene: TRBJ1-2; abundance: -; v_gene: TRBV25-1; CDR3nt: TGTGCCAGCAGTGAGCGAAACAGGGGGCTGAGAGGCTACACCTTC; CDR3aa: CASSERNRGLRGYTF
d_gene: -; j_gene: TRBJ1-2; abundance: few; v_gene: TRBV27; CDR3nt: TGTGCCAGCAGTCGAGTGACGGGCCCCTTTAACTATGGCTACACCTTC; CDR3aa: CASSRVTGPFNYGYTF
d_gene: -; j_gene: TRBJ1-1; abundance: few; v_gene: TRBV10-3; CDR3nt: TGTGCCATCAGTGAGTCGATCGCGACATCGGGCACTGAAGCTTTCTTT; CDR3aa: CAISESIATSGTEAFF
d_gene: TRBD2; j_gene: TRBJ2-1; abundance: -; v_gene: TRBV28; CDR3nt: TGTGCCAGCAGTTCCACACTAGCGAGGTCCTACAATGAGCAGTTCTTC; CDR3aa: CASSSTLARSYNEQFF
d_gene: -; j_gene: TRBJ2-5; abundance: -; v_gene: TRBV2; CDR3nt: TGTGCCAGCAGTGATCGGGGAGGGGGTGAGACCCAGTACTTC; CDR3aa: CASSDRGGGETQYF